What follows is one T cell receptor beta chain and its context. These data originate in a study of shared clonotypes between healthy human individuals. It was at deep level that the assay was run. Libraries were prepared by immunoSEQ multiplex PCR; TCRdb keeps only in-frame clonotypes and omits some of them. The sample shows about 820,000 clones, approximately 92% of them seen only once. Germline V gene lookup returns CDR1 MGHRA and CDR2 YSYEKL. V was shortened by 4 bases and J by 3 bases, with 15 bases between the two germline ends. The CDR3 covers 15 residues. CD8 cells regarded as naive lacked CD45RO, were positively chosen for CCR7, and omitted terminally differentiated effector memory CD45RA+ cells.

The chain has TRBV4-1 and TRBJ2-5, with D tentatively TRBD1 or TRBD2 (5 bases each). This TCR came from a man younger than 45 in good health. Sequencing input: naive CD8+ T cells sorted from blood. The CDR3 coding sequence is TGCGCCAGCAGCCCCTTGCAGGGAGAAGAAGAGACCCAGTACTTC. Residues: CASSPLQGEEETQYF.